These 18 T cell receptor beta chains were all obtained from the same sample, sequenced in a study of cytomegalovirus exposure and HLA in healthy donors. Researchers ran the PCR with 60 Vbeta and 13 Jbeta primers. Using immunoSEQ multiplex PCR, the repertoire was profiled, and TCRdb retains in-frame clones only, with some absent. This table has 200,000 to 250,000 clones, about 80% appearing once. The sequencing sample was made of PBMCs. All receptors derive from a woman in her thirties or forties in good health and CMV-seronegative.

This clone showed up just a few times. The chain has TRBV6-1 and TRBJ2-2; TRBD1 matches at 8 bases. Germline V CDR1 and CDR2: MNHNS, SASEGT. The CDR3 is 17 amino acids. V trimming: 4 bases; J trimming: 5 bases; junction bases outside the gene matches: 12. The CDR3 region has the DNA TGTGCCAGCAGTGGACAGGGGCCCACCCTCTATACCGGGGAGCTGTTTTTT. Translating gives CASSGQGPTLYTGELFF.

The chain combines TRBV28 with TRBJ1-2, with 7 bases fitting TRBD1. CDR1 is MDHEN and CDR2 is SYDVKM in the germline V gene. The CDR3 runs to 14 residues. J lost 4 bases, V lost 10 bases, and 12 bases had no gene match. CDR3 nucleotide sequence: TGTGCCACCCTTCAAACAGGGGCGGTCTATGGCTACACCTTC. It specifies CATLQTGAVYGYTF.

The chain joins TRBV2 to TRBJ1-2; TRBD1 aligns across 9 bases. Trimming removed 4 bases from V and 8 bases from J; junction bases left unmatched: 5. CDR3 length: 13 amino acids. Germline V gene sequence: CDR1 SNHLY, CDR2 FYNNEI. The CDR3 bases are TGTGCCAGCAGTGGACAGGGGGTGGAGGGCTACACCTTC. Its protein is CASSGQGVEGYTF.

The rearrangement joins TRBV6-6 to TRBJ1-4; D ambiguous. The CDR3 contains 12 residues. The V gene lost 5 bases and the J gene lost 8 bases, with 9 bases spanning the gap. CDR1 and CDR2 from the germline V gene are MNHNY and SVGAGI (reference sequence). CDR3 residues: CASSLEREKLFF. In DNA form, the CDR3 reads TGTGCCAGCAGTCTGGAGCGAGAAAAACTGTTTTTT.

This rearrangement joins TRBV5-1 to TRBJ2-2; TRBD1 aligns across 9 bases. Germline V gene lookup returns CDR1 SGHRS and CDR2 YFSETQ. The J segment lost 3 bases and the V segment lost 1 base, leaving 1 base of the junction unmatched. The CDR3 has 15 residues. CDR3 DNA: TGCGCCAGCAGCTTGCGGACAGGGGACACCGGGGAGCTGTTTTTT. Its protein is CASSLRTGDTGELFF.

This chain links TRBV27 with TRBJ1-2; 7 nucleotides align to TRBD1. V lost 6 bases to trimming and J lost 2 bases; unmatched junction nucleotides: 12. Germline V gene sequence: CDR1 MNHEY, CDR2 SMNVEV (reference sequence). This CDR3 has 16 residues. CDR3 coding DNA: TGTGCCAGCAGACCCGGGACAGCTCTTCCCAACTATGGCTACACCTTC. Translating it yields CASRPGTALPNYGYTF.

As to this clone: The sample carries other DNA sequences with the same CDR3. The chain has TRBV5-4 and TRBJ2-2; no clear D. In germline, CDR1 is SGHNT, CDR2 YYREEE (reference sequence). CDR3 length equals 15 residues. Between the trimmed V and J ends, which lost 1 base and 0 bases, there was a span of 7 bases. Here the CDR3 reads CASSLKTSNTGELFF. The CDR3 bases are TGTGCCAGCAGCTTGAAGACTTCGAACACCGGGGAGCTGTTTTTT.

This clone appeared a few times. The CDR3, as DNA: TGTGCCAGCAGTTCCGGGACAGGGGGCGGGTATGGCTACACCTTC. The encoded protein is CASSSGTGGGYGYTF. The chain carries TRBV27 and TRBJ1-2; 12 bases agree with TRBD1. Trimming cost V 4 bases and J 5 bases; bases outside gene matches: 5. The CDR3 spans 15 residues. Germline V gene lookup returns CDR1 MNHEY and CDR2 SMNVEV (reference sequence).

Concerning this clone itself: The sample contains more than one DNA sequence encoding this CDR3. The chain uses TRBV29-1 and TRBJ1-2, with D perhaps matching TRBD1 (6 bases). This CDR3 is 14 amino acids long. V was pared by 7 bases and J by 0 bases, with 15 bases between. The V gene's germline CDR1 is SQVTM and CDR2 ANQGSEA. CDR3 nucleotide sequence: TGCAGCGCACCGGACAGCCCTTCTAACTATGGCTACACCTTC. Its translation: CSAPDSPSNYGYTF.

V and J are TRBV6-5 and TRBJ1-1; D gene unclear. Germline V gene data show CDR1 as MNHEY and CDR2 as SVGAGI. V lost 0 bases and J 4 bases, leaving 9 bases between the germline ends. This CDR3 comprises 14 residues. CDR3 protein: CASSYSLSVTEAFF. The CDR3 DNA follows: TGTGCCAGCAGTTACTCGCTGTCAGTCACTGAAGCTTTCTTT.

The genes are TRBV27 and TRBJ2-2; 8 nucleotides line up with TRBD2. Germline CDR1 is MNHEY and CDR2 is SMNVEV (reference sequence). V shed 5 bases and J 7 bases; nucleotides not matched to a gene: 9. This CDR3 region has 15 residues. CDR3 residues: CASSKGGGFGGELFF. CDR3 coding DNA: TGTGCCAGCAGTAAGGGCGGGGGGTTTGGCGGGGAGCTGTTTTTT.

The table lists this clone with a count of one. The chain has TRBV11-1 and TRBJ2-3; maybe TRBD2 (6 bases). The CDR3 is 16 residues long. CDR1 is SGHAT, CDR2 FQDESV, per germline (reference sequence). Trimming removed 5 bases from V and 0 bases from J, with 15 bases in between. CDR3 nucleotide sequence: TGTGCCAGCAGCCCAGGAGGGAGTACTAGCACAGATACGCAGTATTTT. It codes for CASSPGGSTSTDTQYF. Based on the CDR3 plus reference TRBV11-1 and TRBJ2-3, the full variable domain is EAEVAQSPRYKITEKSQAVAFWCDPISGHATLYWYRQILGQGPELLVQFQDESVVDDSQLPKDRFSAERLKGVDSTLKIQPAELGDSAMYLCASSPGGSTSTDTQYFGPGTRLTVL.

The gene calls are TRBV19 and TRBJ1-6, with no clear D. In germline, CDR1 is LNHDA, CDR2 SQIVND (reference sequence). The CDR3 length is 12 residues. V was pared by 4 bases and J by 9 bases, with 7 bases between. The CDR3 region is CASSNRPSPLHF. DNA for the CDR3: TGTGCCAGTAGTAACAGACCTTCACCCCTCCACTTT.

The chain links TRBV5-1 to TRBJ2-3; no clear D gene. Germline V gene data show CDR1 as SGHRS and CDR2 as YFSETQ. Trimming shortened V by 4 bases and J by 6 bases, and 12 bases separated the two germline ends. This CDR3 has 13 amino acids. As DNA, the CDR3 is TGCGCCAGCAGCCGCATCTCAGGTGATACGCAGTATTTT. Protein: CASSRISGDTQYF.

Points on this clone: One junction end does not reproduce the germline sequence, and a read error may be involved. This sample also contains other DNA sequences that code for the same CDR3. This chain joins TRBV2 and TRBJ1-5; D may be TRBD1 (5 bases). In germline, CDR1 is SNHLY, CDR2 FYNNEI. The CDR3 contains 14 residues. The CDR3 here is CASSAGGDNQPQHF. The CDR3 region has the DNA TGTGCCAGTAGTGCGGGGGGTGACAATCAGCCCCAGCATTTT.

The chain is built from TRBV10-3 and TRBJ1-1, with D hard to call. Trimming shortened V by 6 bases and J by 2 bases, and 13 bases separated the two germline ends. The CDR3 has 14 amino acids. Germline loops: CDR1 ENHRY, CDR2 SYGVKD. The CDR3 bases are TGTGCCATCAGGAAACCGGGAGCTAACACTGAAGCTTTCTTT. The encoded protein is CAIRKPGANTEAFF.

This chain joins TRBV19 and TRBJ2-5, with a possible D match to TRBD1 (5 bases). Between the trimmed V and J ends, which lost 2 bases and 0 bases, there was a span of 10 bases. CDR1 and CDR2 (germline): LNHDA, SQIVND (reference sequence). The CDR3 extends over 15 amino acids. CDR3 sequence (DNA): TGTGCCAGTAGTATACAGGGAATGTACCAAGAGACCCAGTACTTC. It encodes CASSIQGMYQETQYF.

CDR3 residues: CASSSSGVGTDTQYF. In DNA form, the CDR3 reads TGTGCCAGCAGCAGTTCAGGGGTTGGGACAGATACGCAGTATTTT. The chain couples TRBV7-3 to TRBJ2-3; D perhaps matches TRBD1 (6 bases). The CDR3 has 15 residues. The V gene's germline CDR1 is SGHTA and CDR2 FQGTGA. Trimming pared 5 bases from V and 3 bases from J, leaving 15 bases between.